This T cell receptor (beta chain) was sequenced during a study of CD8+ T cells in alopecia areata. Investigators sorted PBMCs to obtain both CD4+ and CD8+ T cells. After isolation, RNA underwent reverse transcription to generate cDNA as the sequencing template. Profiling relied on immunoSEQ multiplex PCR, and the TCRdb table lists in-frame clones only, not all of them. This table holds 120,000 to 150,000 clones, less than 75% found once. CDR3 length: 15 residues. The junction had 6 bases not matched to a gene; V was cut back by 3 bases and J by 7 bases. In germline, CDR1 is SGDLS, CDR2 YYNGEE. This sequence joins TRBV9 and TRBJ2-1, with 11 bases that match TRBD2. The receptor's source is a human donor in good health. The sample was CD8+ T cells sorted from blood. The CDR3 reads CASSAASGRQNEQFF. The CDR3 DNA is TGTGCCAGCAGCGCAGCTAGCGGGAGGCAAAATGAGCAGTTCTTC.